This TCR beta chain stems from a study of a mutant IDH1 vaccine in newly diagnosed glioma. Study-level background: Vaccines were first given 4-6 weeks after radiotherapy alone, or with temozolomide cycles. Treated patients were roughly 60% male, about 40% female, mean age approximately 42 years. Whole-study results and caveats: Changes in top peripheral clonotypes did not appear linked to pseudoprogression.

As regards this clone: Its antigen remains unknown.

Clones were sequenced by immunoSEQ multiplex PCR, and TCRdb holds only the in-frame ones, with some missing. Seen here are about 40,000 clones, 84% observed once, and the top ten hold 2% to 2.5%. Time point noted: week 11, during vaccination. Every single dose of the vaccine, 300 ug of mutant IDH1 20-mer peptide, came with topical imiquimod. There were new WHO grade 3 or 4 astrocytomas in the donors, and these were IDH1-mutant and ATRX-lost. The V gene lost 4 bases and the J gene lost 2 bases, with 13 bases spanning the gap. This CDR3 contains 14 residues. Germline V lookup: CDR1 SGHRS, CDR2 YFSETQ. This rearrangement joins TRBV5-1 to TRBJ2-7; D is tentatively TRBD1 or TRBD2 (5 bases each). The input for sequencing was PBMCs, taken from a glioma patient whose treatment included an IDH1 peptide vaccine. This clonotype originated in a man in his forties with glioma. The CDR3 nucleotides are TGCGCCAGCAGCGTCGCCGGGGCAACCTACGAGCAGTACTTC. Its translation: CASSVAGATYEQYF.